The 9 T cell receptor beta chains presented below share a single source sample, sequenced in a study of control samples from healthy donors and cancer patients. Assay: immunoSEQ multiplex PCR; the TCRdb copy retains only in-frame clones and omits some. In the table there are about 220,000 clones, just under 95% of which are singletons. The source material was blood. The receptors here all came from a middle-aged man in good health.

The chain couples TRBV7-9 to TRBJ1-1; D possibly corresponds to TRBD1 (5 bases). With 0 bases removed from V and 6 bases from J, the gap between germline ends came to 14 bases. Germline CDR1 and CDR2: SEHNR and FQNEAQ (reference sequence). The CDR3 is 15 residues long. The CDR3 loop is CASSLAAGGGPEAFF. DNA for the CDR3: TGTGCCAGCAGCTTAGCGGCGGGGGGAGGTCCTGAAGCTTTCTTT.

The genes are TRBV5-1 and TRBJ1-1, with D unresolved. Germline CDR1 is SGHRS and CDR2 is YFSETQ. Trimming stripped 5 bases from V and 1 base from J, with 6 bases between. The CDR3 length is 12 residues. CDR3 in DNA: TGCGCCAGCAGTCGGGGGAACACTGAAGCTTTCTTT. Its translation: CASSRGNTEAFF.

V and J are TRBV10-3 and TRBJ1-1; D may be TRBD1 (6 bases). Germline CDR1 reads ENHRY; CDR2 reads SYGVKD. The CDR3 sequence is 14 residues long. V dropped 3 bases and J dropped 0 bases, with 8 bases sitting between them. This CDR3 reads CAISETGMNTEAFF. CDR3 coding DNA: TGTGCCATCAGTGAAACAGGGATGAACACTGAAGCTTTCTTT.

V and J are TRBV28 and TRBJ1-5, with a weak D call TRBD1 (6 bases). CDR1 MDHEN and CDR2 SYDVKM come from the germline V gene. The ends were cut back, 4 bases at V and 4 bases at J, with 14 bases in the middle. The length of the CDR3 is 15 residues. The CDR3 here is CASSSQQGPNQPQHF. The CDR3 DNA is TGTGCCAGCAGTTCCCAACAGGGACCTAATCAGCCCCAGCATTTT.

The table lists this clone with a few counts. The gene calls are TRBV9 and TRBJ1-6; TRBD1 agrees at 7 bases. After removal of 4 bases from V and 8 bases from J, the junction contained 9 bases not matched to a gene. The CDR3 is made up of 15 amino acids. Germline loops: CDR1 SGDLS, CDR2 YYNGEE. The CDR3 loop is CASSLSGGTHSPLHF. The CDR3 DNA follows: TGTGCCAGCAGCCTCTCAGGGGGGACACATTCACCCCTCCACTTT.

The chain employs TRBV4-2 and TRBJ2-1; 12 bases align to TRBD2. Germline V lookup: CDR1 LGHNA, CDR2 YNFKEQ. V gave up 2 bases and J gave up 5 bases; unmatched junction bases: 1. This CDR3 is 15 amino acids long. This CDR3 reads CASSQLAGGNNEQFF. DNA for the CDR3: TGTGCCAGCAGCCAACTAGCGGGGGGGAACAATGAGCAGTTCTTC.

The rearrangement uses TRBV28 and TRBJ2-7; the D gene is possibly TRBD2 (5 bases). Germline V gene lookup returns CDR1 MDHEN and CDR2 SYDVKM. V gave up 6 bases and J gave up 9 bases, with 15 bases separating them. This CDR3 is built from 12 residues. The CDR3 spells CASSGQQGGQYV. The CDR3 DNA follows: TGTGCCAGCAGCGGGCAACAAGGAGGGCAGTACGTC.

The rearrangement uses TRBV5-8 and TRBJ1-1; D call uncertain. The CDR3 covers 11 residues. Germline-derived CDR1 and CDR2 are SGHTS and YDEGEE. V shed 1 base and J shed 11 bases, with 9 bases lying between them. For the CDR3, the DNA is TGTGCCAGCAGCTTGACGGTCGCGGCTTTCTTT. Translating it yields CASSLTVAAFF.

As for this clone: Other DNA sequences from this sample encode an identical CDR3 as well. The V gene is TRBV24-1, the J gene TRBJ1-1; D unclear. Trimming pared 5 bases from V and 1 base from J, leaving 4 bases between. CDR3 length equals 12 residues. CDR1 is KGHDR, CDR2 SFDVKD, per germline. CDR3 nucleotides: TGTGCCACCAGTGCCCGGAACACTGAAGCTTTCTTT. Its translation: CATSARNTEAFF.